The T cell receptor beta chain described here comes from a study of molecular identifiers for immune sequencing clone quantification. This CDR3 region has 15 residues. V was pared by 4 bases and J by 7 bases, with 5 bases of the junction left unmatched. Germline-derived CDR1 and CDR2 are MNHEY and SVGAGI. TCRdb reanalysed the PCR reads using MiXCR and keeps one entry per CDR3 protein. The sample contains about 640,000 distinct CDR3 sequences, roughly 21% of which appear only once. This chain uses TRBV6-5 with TRBJ1-6; 9 nucleotides match TRBD1. Material for sequencing was naive CD8+ T cells from blood, with Jurkat cell RNA spiked in. Sample subset: FACS-sorted CD8+CD4-CCR7+CD45RA+ naive T cells. The sequence was obtained from a human donor in good health. Some libraries in this study had Jurkat cell RNA spiked in. The CDR3 spells CASSSPTGGNSPLHF. The CDR3, as DNA: TGTGCCAGCAGTTCCCCGACAGGGGGAAATTCACCCCTCCACTTT.